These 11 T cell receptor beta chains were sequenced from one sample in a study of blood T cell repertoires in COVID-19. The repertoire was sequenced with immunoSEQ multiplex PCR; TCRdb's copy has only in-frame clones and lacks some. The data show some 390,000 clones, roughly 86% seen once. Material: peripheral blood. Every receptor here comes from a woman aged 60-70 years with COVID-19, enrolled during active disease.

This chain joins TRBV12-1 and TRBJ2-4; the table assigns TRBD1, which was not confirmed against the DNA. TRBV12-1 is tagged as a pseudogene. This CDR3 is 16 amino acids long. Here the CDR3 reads CASSLPTGGSKNIQYF. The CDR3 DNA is TGTGCCAGCAGCTTACCGACAGGGGGCTCCAAAAACATTCAGTACTTC.

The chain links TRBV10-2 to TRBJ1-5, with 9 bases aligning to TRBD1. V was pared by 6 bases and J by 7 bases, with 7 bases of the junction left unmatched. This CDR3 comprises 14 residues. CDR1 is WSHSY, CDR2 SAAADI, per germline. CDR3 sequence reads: CASRGQGFGQPQHF. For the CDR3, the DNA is TGCGCCAGCAGGGGACAGGGATTTGGACAGCCCCAGCATTTT.

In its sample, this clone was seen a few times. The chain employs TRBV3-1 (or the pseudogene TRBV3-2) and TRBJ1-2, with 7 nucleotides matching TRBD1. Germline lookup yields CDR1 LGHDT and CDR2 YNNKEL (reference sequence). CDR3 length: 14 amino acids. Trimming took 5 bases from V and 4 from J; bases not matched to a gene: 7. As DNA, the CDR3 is TGTGCCAGCAGCATTACTACAGGGGTCTATGGCTACACCTTC. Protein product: CASSITTGVYGYTF.

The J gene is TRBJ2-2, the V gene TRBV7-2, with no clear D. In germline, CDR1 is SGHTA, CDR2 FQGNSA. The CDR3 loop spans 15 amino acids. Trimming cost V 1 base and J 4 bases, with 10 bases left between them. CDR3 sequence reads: CASSLVVSGTGELFF. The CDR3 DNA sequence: TGTGCCAGCAGCTTAGTGGTTTCAGGCACCGGGGAGCTGTTTTTT.

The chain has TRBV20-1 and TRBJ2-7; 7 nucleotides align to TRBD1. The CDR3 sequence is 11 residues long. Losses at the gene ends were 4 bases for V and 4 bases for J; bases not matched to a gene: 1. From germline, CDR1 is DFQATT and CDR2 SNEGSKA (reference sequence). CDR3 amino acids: CSATQGYEQYF. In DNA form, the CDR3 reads TGCAGTGCTACACAGGGGTACGAGCAGTACTTC.

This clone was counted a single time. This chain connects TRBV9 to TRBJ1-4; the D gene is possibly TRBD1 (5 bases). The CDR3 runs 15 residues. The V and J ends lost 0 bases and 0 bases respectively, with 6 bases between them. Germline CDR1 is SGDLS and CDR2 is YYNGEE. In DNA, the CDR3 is TGTGCCAGCAGCGTAGCGGGGGCAACTAATGAAAAACTGTTTTTT. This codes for CASSVAGATNEKLFF.

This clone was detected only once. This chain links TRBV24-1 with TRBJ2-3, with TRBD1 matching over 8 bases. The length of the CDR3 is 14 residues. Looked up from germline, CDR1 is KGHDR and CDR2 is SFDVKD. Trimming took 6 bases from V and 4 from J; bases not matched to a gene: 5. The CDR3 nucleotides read TGTGCCACCAGTACAGGGGGAGTCCCAGATACGCAGTATTTT. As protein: CATSTGGVPDTQYF.

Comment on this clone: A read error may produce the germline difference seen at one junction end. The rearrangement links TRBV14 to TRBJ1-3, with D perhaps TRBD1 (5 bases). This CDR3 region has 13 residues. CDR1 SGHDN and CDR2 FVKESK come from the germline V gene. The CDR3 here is CASSQEGRMTVNF. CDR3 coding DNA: TGTGCCAGCAGCCAAGAAGGTCGGATGACAGTTAATTTT. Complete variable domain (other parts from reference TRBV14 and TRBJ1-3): EAGVTQFPSHSVIEKGQTVTLRCDPISGHDNLYWYRRVMGKEIKFLLHFVKESKQDESGMPNNRFLAERTGGTYSTLKVQPAELEDSGVYFCASSQEGRMTVNFGEGSWLTVV.

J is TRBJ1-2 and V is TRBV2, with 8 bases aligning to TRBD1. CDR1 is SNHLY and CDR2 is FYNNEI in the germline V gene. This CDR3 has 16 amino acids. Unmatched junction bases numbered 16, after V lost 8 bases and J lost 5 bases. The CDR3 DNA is TGTGCCAGCCCCTCGGGACAGGTCCAACTGGGATATGGCTACACCTTC. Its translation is CASPSGQVQLGYGYTF.

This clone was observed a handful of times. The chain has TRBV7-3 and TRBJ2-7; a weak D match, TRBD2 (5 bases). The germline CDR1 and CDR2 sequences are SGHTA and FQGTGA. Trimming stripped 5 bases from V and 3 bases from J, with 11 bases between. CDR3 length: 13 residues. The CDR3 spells CASSPGLDYEQYF. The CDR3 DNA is TGTGCCAGCAGCCCTGGACTGGACTACGAGCAGTACTTC.

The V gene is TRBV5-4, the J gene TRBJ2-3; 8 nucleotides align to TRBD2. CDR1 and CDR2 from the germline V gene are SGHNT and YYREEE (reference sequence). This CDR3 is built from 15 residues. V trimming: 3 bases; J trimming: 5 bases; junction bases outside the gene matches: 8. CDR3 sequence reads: CASSSQRGWGDTQYF. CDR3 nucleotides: TGTGCCAGCAGCTCCCAGCGGGGGTGGGGAGATACGCAGTATTTT.